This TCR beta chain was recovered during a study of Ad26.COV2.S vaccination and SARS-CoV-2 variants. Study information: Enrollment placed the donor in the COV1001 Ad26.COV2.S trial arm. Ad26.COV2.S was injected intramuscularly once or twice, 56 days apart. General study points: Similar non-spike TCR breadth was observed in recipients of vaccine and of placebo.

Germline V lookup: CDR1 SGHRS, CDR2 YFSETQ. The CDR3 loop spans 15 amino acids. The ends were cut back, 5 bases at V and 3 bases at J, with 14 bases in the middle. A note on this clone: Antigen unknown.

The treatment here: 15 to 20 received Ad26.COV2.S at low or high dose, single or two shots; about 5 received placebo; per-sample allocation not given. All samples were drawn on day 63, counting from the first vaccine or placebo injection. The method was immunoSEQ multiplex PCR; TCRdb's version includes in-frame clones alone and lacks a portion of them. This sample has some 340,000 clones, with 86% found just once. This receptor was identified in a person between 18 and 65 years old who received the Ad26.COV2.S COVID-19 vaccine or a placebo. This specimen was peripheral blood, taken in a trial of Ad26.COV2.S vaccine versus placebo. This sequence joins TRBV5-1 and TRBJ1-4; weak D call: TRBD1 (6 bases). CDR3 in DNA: TGCGCCAGCAGTTCACAGGGAAGATCTAATGAAAAACTGTTTTTT. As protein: CASSSQGRSNEKLFF.